The source of this TCR beta chain is a study of blood T cell repertoires in COVID-19 (dated by TCRdb to 2018 to 2021). Context from the whole study: Collaborator samples came from the United States, Italy and Spain and covered acute and convalescent phases of COVID-19. A de-identified subject ID, COVID-19 status, age in years and sex were almost always included in the sample metadata. Where available, HLA class I and class II types were obtained from metadata supplied by the sample provider rather than from assay-based typing. The material from the prospective study consisted of cDNA or gDNA derived from T cells, B-cell-depleted T cells, or PBMCs. The dataset comprised deeply sampled blood TCRbeta repertoires from subjects exposed to, actively infected with, or recovered from COVID-19. Samples were obtained from the ongoing ImmuneRACE study (first 160 participants) and from 1,254 subjects provided by 6 global collaborators. A freely available public database, intended as a resource for researchers studying the immune response to SARS-CoV-2, is where the repertoires were released.

TCRbeta CDR3 regions were amplified from genomic DNA by means of the immunoSEQ Assay, a bias-controlled multiplex PCR. Processing in the source paper ran as follows. Nucleated cell counts per sample were estimated from amplification of reference gene primers within the assay. To quantify the absolute abundance of each unique TCRbeta CDR3 rearrangement, sequence reads were collapsed and filtered. For each sample, productive Simpson clonality was calculated as the square root of Simpson's diversity index over productive rearrangements. Imported from immuneACCESS, the table was reduced by TCRdb to in-frame sequences with V and J called. These copies leave out some clones; in studies compared against another copy, an unresolved V gene accounts for under half, and the cause of the remainder is not known. That table supplies the V and J calls and clone size; D and trimming were determined from the DNA. Within this sample are about 210,000 clones, with over 75% of them counted one time only. Together, the top ten hold roughly 8.7% of the sample.

Measured from the cysteine to the phenylalanine, the CDR3 is 12 residues long. Only the CDR3 region is kept as DNA, spanning 36 bases read in frame from base 1. CDR1 and CDR2, per the germline V gene, are KGHSH and LQKENI. V is clipped by 8 bases and J by 4 bases, and the sequence between their germline boundaries is 10 bases long. Summary of the overall study and its limitations: How much clinical and demographic metadata was included differed by source and by participant, and the metadata was provided uncurated.

As concerns this clone: Its target antigen remains unknown. It has no much larger one-base neighbor in the sample; base qualities were not kept.

Enrolling through a virtual design, the prospective study's participants ranged in age from about 18 to 89 years and lived across 24 United States geographic areas. Cohort assignment in the prospective study relied on participant-reported clinical history from a screening survey and a study questionnaire. Recovered participants in ImmuneRACE Cohort 3 were defined by two consecutive negative NP/OP PCR tests, clearance by a healthcare professional, or resolution of symptoms. In the prospective study, whole blood, serum and a nasopharyngeal or oropharyngeal swab were collected from each participant by mobile phlebotomists. Participants in the prospective study had the option to provide additional blood draws and questionnaires over a 2-month period. Blood samples from the prospective study were shipped frozen or at room temperature prior to DNA extraction.

Material: PBMCs or T cells enriched from blood (not recorded which). The sequence links TRBV18 to TRBJ2-3; a weak D assignment points to TRBD2 (6 bases agree). This clonotype was sampled from a man aged 35 to 55 who had recovered from COVID-19. The encoded CDR3 is CASDGGADTQYF. The DNA sequence follows: TGTGCCAGCGACGGCGGGGCAGATACGCAGTATTTT.